The clone carrying this T cell receptor beta chain was counted only a few times. Per the original methods: Counts of nucleated cells, estimated from reference gene primer amplification, were obtained. Here immunoSEQ multiplex PCR was the method, and the copy in TCRdb shows in-frame clones only, minus some. V, J and clone size derive from that table, while D and trimming were established from the DNA sequence. Here the sample spans 95,000 or so clones, under 90% being singletons. CDR1 is SGHRS and CDR2 is YFSETQ in the germline V gene. V was clipped by 3 bases and J by 4 bases, with 15 bases between them. This CDR3 has 15 residues. The data were taken from a study of blood T cell repertoires in COVID-19. Background on the study: Sites in the United States, Italy and Spain provided acute and convalescent COVID-19 samples. Sample material is recorded as cDNA or gDNA derived from T cells, B-cell-depleted T cells, or PBMCs.

The source is a human donor in a cohort sampled during active COVID-19. Specimen: peripheral blood. The rearrangement uses TRBV5-1 and TRBJ2-3, with no clear D. DNA of the CDR3: TGCGCCAGCAGCTCCAAACAAACGGCGGCAGATACGCAGTATTTT. The encoded protein is CASSSKQTAADTQYF.